Listed below are T cell receptor beta chains from one sample, sequenced in a study of cytomegalovirus exposure and HLA in healthy donors. Sequencing used immunoSEQ multiplex PCR; TCRdb keeps in-frame clones, though not all of them. This table has some 140,000 clones, 75% to 90% appearing once. The sample consisted of PBMCs. The receptor set was obtained from a man in his late teens or twenties in good health and CMV-seropositive. CDR3s leave out the opening cysteine and the closing phenylalanine or tryptophan.

J	V	CDR3
TRBJ2-7	TRBV7-2	ASSRTPAEEQY
TRBJ2-5	TRBV5-1	ASSTGLAGDQETQY
TRBJ2-7	TRBV7-2	ASSSRVPYEQY
TRBJ2-7	TRBV4-1	ASSQEGLGAGSAYEQY
TRBJ2-3	TRBV5-1	ASSSDSQLLTDTQY
TRBJ1-2	TRBV14	ASSQAQGLIRGYT
TRBJ2-3	TRBV5-1	ASSFTSDTPADTQY
TRBJ2-3	TRBV4-3	ASSQGRGTGSDTQY
TRBJ2-1	TRBV27	ASSLSTRSRGAPGNEQF
TRBJ2-7	TRBV2	ASSRLAGERYEQY
TRBJ2-2	TRBV11-2	ASSLYTGELF
TRBJ1-2	TRBV7-9	ASSVRQGGNYGYT
TRBJ2-3	TRBV5-8	ASSLGRGGADTQY
TRBJ1-5	TRBV6-5	ASRQGAVSNQPQH
TRBJ2-5	TRBV11-1	ASSLAWGLGETQY
TRBJ2-5	TRBV10-3	AINPGGITETQY
TRBJ1-5	TRBV10-2	ASSPGEGVVGNQPQH
TRBJ2-1	TRBV11-3	ASSLGGLSYNEQF
TRBJ2-7	TRBV30	AWSVTSSYEQY
TRBJ2-7	TRBV7-2	ASSYSQGGGYEQY
TRBJ2-7	TRBV18	ASSEGGSPYEQY